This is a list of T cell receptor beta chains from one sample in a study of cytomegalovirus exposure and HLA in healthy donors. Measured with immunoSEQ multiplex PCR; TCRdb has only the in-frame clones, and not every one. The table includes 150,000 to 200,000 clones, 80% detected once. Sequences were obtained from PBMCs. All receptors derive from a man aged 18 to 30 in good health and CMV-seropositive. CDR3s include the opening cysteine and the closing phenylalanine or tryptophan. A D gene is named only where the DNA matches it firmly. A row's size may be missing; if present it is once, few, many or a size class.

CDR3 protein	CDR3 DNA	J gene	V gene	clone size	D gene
CASGGANYGYTF	TGTGCCAGTGGCGGCGCTAACTATGGCTACACCTTC	TRBJ1-2	TRBV6-5	-	-
CASSETGGFTDTQYF	TGTGCCAGCTCGGAAACGGGGGGGTTCACAGATACGCAGTATTTT	TRBJ2-3	TRBV25-1	-	TRBD2
CASSSNGNRGEQYF	TGTGCCAGCAGCTCCAACGGAAATCGGGGGGAGCAGTACTTC	TRBJ2-7	TRBV11-1	few	-
CASSRDRGAGELFF	TGTGCCAGCAGTAGGGACAGGGGTGCCGGGGAGCTGTTTTTT	TRBJ2-2	TRBV6-5	-	TRBD1
CASSKDRPIRGEKLFF	TGTGCCAGCAGTAAAGACAGGCCCATCAGGGGCGAAAAACTGTTTTTT	TRBJ1-4	TRBV2	few	-
CASSSIIRTGSGYTF	TGTGCCAGCAGCTCCATTATAAGGACAGGGAGTGGCTACACCTTC	TRBJ1-2	TRBV7-2	-	TRBD1
CASSLGGGGASNTQYF	TGTGCCAGCAGCTTAGGAGGCGGGGGGGCCTCAAATACGCAGTATTTT	TRBJ2-3	TRBV7-2	few	TRBD2
CASGVSGLEQYF	TGTGCCAGCGGTGTGTCAGGCCTCGAGCAGTACTTC	TRBJ2-7	TRBV28	-	-
CASHRGFFASQVAFF	TGTGCCAGTCACCGAGGTTTTTTTGCCTCACAGGTCGCTTTCTTT	TRBJ1-1	TRBV19	-	-
CASSQGTNTGELFF	TGTGCCAGCAGCCAGGGGACGAACACCGGGGAGCTGTTTTTT	TRBJ2-2	TRBV19	-	-
CASSLRGGWYNEQFF	TGTGCCAGCAGTTTAAGGGGTGGGTGGTACAATGAGCAGTTCTTC	TRBJ2-1	TRBV27	few	-
CASSDSLSSGGDSNEQFF	TGTGCCAGCAGTGACTCCCTCAGTTCGGGGGGGGACAGCAATGAGCAGTTCTTC	TRBJ2-1	TRBV6-4	-	-
CASTLQKQGGNEKLFF	TGTGCCAGCACCCTCCAGAAACAGGGGGGCAATGAAAAACTGTTTTTT	TRBJ1-4	TRBV5-4	-	TRBD1
CASSVVSGIYTF	TGTGCCAGCAGCGTAGTGTCAGGAATCTACACCTTC	TRBJ1-2	TRBV9	-	-
CASSPPDTGGNIQYF	TGTGCCAGCTCACCACCGGATACAGGGGGAAACATTCAGTACTTC	TRBJ2-4	TRBV18	-	TRBD1
CSVSDRAGANGLTF	TGCAGCGTCTCCGACAGGGCTGGGGCCAACGGCCTGACTTTC	TRBJ2-6	TRBV29-1	once	TRBD1
CASSISSATNEKLFF	TGTGCCAGTAGTATATCCTCGGCAACTAATGAAAAACTGTTTTTT	TRBJ1-4	TRBV19	-	-
CASSPGLASYEQYF	TGTGCCAGCAGCCCGGGACTAGCGAGCTACGAGCAGTACTTC	TRBJ2-7	TRBV11-2	once	TRBD2
CSVVEQNTEAFF	TGCAGCGTAGTAGAGCAGAACACTGAAGCTTTCTTT	TRBJ1-1	TRBV29-1	-	-
CASSPQGAGAGELFF	TGTGCCAGCAGCCCCCAAGGGGCTGGAGCCGGGGAGCTGTTTTTT	TRBJ2-2	TRBV13	once	-
CASSPHGSSLHF	TGTGCCAGCAGCCCCCACGGGAGCTCCCTCCACTTT	TRBJ1-6	TRBV28	few	-
CASSLEGRTTINYGYTF	TGCGCCAGCAGCTTGGAGGGCAGGACAACGATTAACTATGGCTACACCTTC	TRBJ1-2	TRBV5-1	-	-
CASSGGQGANYEQYF	TGTGCCAGCAGTGGAGGACAGGGGGCCAACTACGAGCAGTACTTC	TRBJ2-7	TRBV2	-	TRBD1
CASSVDSGAYAEQYF	TGTGCCAGCAGCGTAGATAGCGGGGCGTATGCCGAGCAGTACTTC	TRBJ2-7	TRBV9	-	TRBD2
CAWSHGGYYEQYF	TGTGCCTGGAGTCACGGCGGTTACTACGAGCAGTACTTC	TRBJ2-7	TRBV30	-	-
CASSSSGMSSHEQYF	TGTGCCAGTAGTTCGTCGGGGATGTCTTCGCATGAGCAGTACTTC	TRBJ2-7	TRBV19	-	-
CASSALQGTNEKLFF	TGTGCCAGCAGCGCCCTACAGGGGACTAATGAAAAACTGTTTTTT	TRBJ1-4	TRBV9	-	TRBD1
CASSQLQGPPQHF	TGTGCCAGCAGCCAGCTTCAGGGTCCCCCCCAGCATTTT	TRBJ1-5	TRBV7-9	-	-
CASSLEPGQWYNEQFF	TGCGCCAGCAGCTTGGAGCCGGGACAATGGTACAATGAGCAGTTCTTC	TRBJ2-1	TRBV5-1	-	-
CASSLGSGGKTDTQYF	TGTGCCAGCAGCTTAGGTAGCGGGGGTAAAACAGATACGCAGTATTTT	TRBJ2-3	TRBV7-3	-	TRBD2
CASSFIPREDGYTF	TGTGCCAGCAGTTTCATCCCCAGGGAGGATGGCTACACCTTC	TRBJ1-2	TRBV27	-	-
CASSLDARVTDTQYF	TGCGCCAGCAGCTTGGACGCCAGGGTCACAGATACGCAGTATTTT	TRBJ2-3	TRBV5-1	-	-
CATSGQADTEAFF	TGCGCCACCTCAGGACAGGCGGATACTGAAGCTTTCTTT	TRBJ1-1	TRBV5-1	-	TRBD1
CASAGTGADTQYF	TGTGCCAGTGCCGGGACAGGGGCAGATACGCAGTATTTT	TRBJ2-3	TRBV19	-	TRBD1
CASSRTGAGELFF	TGTGCCAGTAGTCGGACAGGTGCCGGGGAGCTGTTTTTT	TRBJ2-2	TRBV19	-	TRBD1
CASSYGQLNSPLHF	TGTGCCAGCAGTTACGGGCAGTTAAATTCACCCCTCCACTTT	TRBJ1-6	TRBV6-5	-	-
CASSLGANGLTF	TGTGCCAGCAGCTTAGGGGCCAACGGCCTGACTTTC	TRBJ2-6	TRBV7-3	once	-
CASSPPEAYEQYF	TGTGCCAGCAGTCCCCCGGAGGCCTACGAGCAGTACTTC	TRBJ2-7	TRBV6-6	-	-
CASSQGEPTEAFF	TGTGCCAGCTCACAGGGGGAGCCCACTGAAGCTTTCTTT	TRBJ1-1	TRBV18	-	-
CASSLTLAEAYNEQFF	TGTGCCAGCAGTCTTACACTAGCGGAAGCCTACAATGAGCAGTTCTTC	TRBJ2-1	TRBV6-6	once	TRBD2
CAWRRQANYGYTF	TGTGCCTGGCGAAGGCAGGCTAACTATGGCTACACCTTC	TRBJ1-2	TRBV30	-	-
CSIPLEQYF	TGTTCCATTCCATTGGAGCAGTACTTC	TRBJ2-7	TRBV7-9	-	-
CASSLTGQGNYGYTF	TGCGCCAGCAGCTTGACCGGACAGGGGAACTATGGCTACACCTTC	TRBJ1-2	TRBV5-1	few	TRBD1
CASSPGQGAEAFF	TGTGCCAGCAGCCCGGGACAGGGCGCTGAAGCTTTCTTT	TRBJ1-1	TRBV5-6	-	TRBD1
CASSLDTSGNAGANVLTF	TGTGCCAGCAGCTTGGATACTAGCGGGAACGCTGGGGCCAACGTCCTGACTTTC	TRBJ2-6	TRBV5-4	-	TRBD2
CAWIGQGSLMNTEAFF	TGTGCCTGGATCGGACAGGGGTCGTTAATGAACACTGAAGCTTTCTTT	TRBJ1-1	TRBV30	-	TRBD1
CASSLGPPTGSDTDTQYF	TGTGCCAGCAGCTTAGGCCCGCCCACAGGGTCGGACACAGATACGCAGTATTTT	TRBJ2-3	TRBV7-9	-	-
CASSLSGQQYF	TGTGCCAGCAGCTTATCGGGACAGCAGTATTTT	TRBJ2-3	TRBV7-6	-	-
CASSLAGVGPTLPEQYF	TGCGCCAGCAGCTTGGCTGGAGTGGGGCCAACCCTACCCGAGCAGTACTTC	TRBJ2-7	TRBV5-1	few	-
CASSHPDSYGYTF	TGTGCCAGCAGCCACCCCGACAGCTATGGCTACACCTTC	TRBJ1-2	TRBV5-4	few	-
CASSLARNTQYF	TGTGCCAGCAGCTTAGCTAGAAATACGCAGTATTTT	TRBJ2-3	TRBV7-9	-	-
CASSSKTAQETQYF	TGTGCCAGTAGTAGTAAGACTGCTCAAGAGACCCAGTACTTC	TRBJ2-5	TRBV19	-	-
CASSGTGSANTEAFF	TGTGCCAGCAGTGGAACAGGTTCCGCTAACACTGAAGCTTTCTTT	TRBJ1-1	TRBV25-1	few	-
CASSLQETQYF	TGTGCCAGCAGCCTTCAAGAGACCCAGTACTTC	TRBJ2-5	TRBV6-6	-	-
CASSTRSLAGEAGANVLTF	TGTGCCAGCAGCACCCGGAGCCTAGCGGGGGAGGCTGGGGCCAACGTCCTGACTTTC	TRBJ2-6	TRBV7-2	-	TRBD2
CASSVQGVSYNEQFF	TGTGCCAGTAGTGTACAGGGGGTTTCCTACAATGAGCAGTTCTTC	TRBJ2-1	TRBV19	-	TRBD1
CASSSGTGVFYEQYF	TGTGCCAGCAGCTCCGGGACAGGGGTTTTCTACGAGCAGTACTTC	TRBJ2-7	TRBV6-5	few	TRBD1
CASSGDTFSYNSLLHF	TGTGCCAGCAGTGGGGACACTTTCTCCTATAATTCACTCCTCCACTTT	TRBJ1-6	TRBV6-1	-	-
CASSPGGGYEQYF	TGTGCCAGCAGCCCAGGGGGTGGTTACGAGCAGTACTTC	TRBJ2-7	TRBV7-2	-	TRBD1